Shown below are 17 T cell receptor beta chains from a single sample sequenced in a study of cytomegalovirus exposure and HLA in healthy donors (dated by TCRdb to the late 2010s). Libraries came from the immunoSEQ multiplex PCR assay. For the multiplex PCR, a mixture combining 60 forward primers for TCR Vbeta segments and 13 reverse primers for TCR Jbeta segments was used. Not all clones reach the TCRdb copy of this immuneACCESS table, which keeps in-frame sequences only. Checked studies attribute under half of the gap to unresolved V genes and leave the rest unexplained. The sample table shows over 85,000 clones, and around 77% are seen once. The top ten hold around a tenth of the sample. The sample was PBMCs. Source of these receptors: a male donor in good health and CMV-seropositive.

The chain is built from TRBV2 and TRBJ2-3, with D possibly being TRBD2 (7 bases). The CDR3 runs 13 residues. Trimming cost V 8 bases and J 7 bases, with 16 bases left between them. Looked up from germline, CDR1 is SNHLY and CDR2 is FYNNEI. The CDR3 sequence: CASGGRGVNTQYF. The CDR3 bases are TGTGCCAGCGGGGGGAGGGGGGTTAATACGCAGTATTTT.

This clone has more than one count but fewer than ten. The rearrangement links TRBV21-1 to TRBJ1-1; the DNA was not used to check the table's D call, TRBD1. TRBV21-1 is noted as a pseudogene. The CDR3 covers 12 residues. CDR3 bases: TGTGCCAGCCGACAGGGGAGCACTGAAGCTTTCTTT. Its protein is CASRQGSTEAFF.

The chain joins TRBV28 to TRBJ1-2, with 7 bases that match TRBD1. Germline-derived CDR1 and CDR2 are MDHEN and SYDVKM. V shed 2 bases, J shed 11 bases, and the junction held 8 bases outside the gene matches. The CDR3 sequence is 13 residues long. CDR3 region: CASSLEGAGLYTF. In nucleotides, the CDR3 is TGTGCCAGCAGTTTAGAGGGGGCTGGGCTATACACCTTC.

The chain links TRBV10-2 to TRBJ2-1; 10 bases fit TRBD2. The V and J ends lost 6 bases and 2 bases, in that order; junction bases with no gene match: 1. This CDR3 is 14 amino acids long. The V gene's germline CDR1 is WSHSY and CDR2 SAAADI. The CDR3 bases are TGCGCCAGCAGACTAGCGGGACCCTACAATGAGCAGTTCTTC. Encoded protein: CASRLAGPYNEQFF.

The chain joins TRBV28 to TRBJ2-7; TRBD2 matches at 7 bases. This CDR3 has 12 residues. The germline V gene has CDR1 MDHEN and CDR2 SYDVKM. With V trimmed by 7 bases and J by 4 bases, 4 bases remained unmatched. The CDR3 bases are TGTGCCAGCAATACGGGACTATACGAGCAGTACTTC. This sequence encodes CASNTGLYEQYF. The full variable domain, its missing parts supplied by reference TRBV28 and TRBJ2-7, is DVKVTQSSRYLVKRTGEKVFLECVQDMDHENMFWYRQDPGLGLRLIYFSYDVKMKEKGDIPEGYSVSREKKERFSLILESASTNQTSMYLCASNTGLYEQYFGPGTRLTVT.

V usage is TRBV6-5 and J usage is TRBJ1-1; no firm D call. Trimming cost V 2 bases and J 4 bases, with 14 bases left between them. Germline CDR1 MNHEY, CDR2 SVGAGI. The length of the CDR3 is 15 residues. The CDR3 DNA reads TGTGCCAGCAGTTACAGTCGGGGAGTCGGCACTGAAGCTTTCTTT. Protein sequence: CASSYSRGVGTEAFF.

This clone appeared a single time. The chain carries TRBV9 and TRBJ2-7; 7 nucleotides match TRBD2. The germline V gene encodes CDR1 SGDLS and CDR2 YYNGEE. The ends lost 0 bases at V and 3 bases at J; junction bases unmatched: 6. This CDR3 is built from 15 residues. The CDR3 DNA reads TGTGCCAGCAGCGTAGCTGGGACTACGATCTACGAGCAGTACTTC. Translated, it gives CASSVAGTTIYEQYF.

The V gene is TRBV19, the J gene TRBJ2-5; 12 bases are a match to TRBD2. V was clipped by 8 bases and J by 2 bases; unmatched bases: 6. This CDR3 has 15 residues. In germline, CDR1 is LNHDA, CDR2 SQIVND (reference sequence). CDR3 sequence: CASASGRAPQETQYF. The CDR3 DNA follows: TGTGCCAGTGCTAGCGGGAGGGCCCCTCAAGAGACCCAGTACTTC.

This chain connects TRBV18 to TRBJ2-5; D may be TRBD1 (5 bases). This CDR3 is built from 15 residues. CDR1 is KGHSH and CDR2 is LQKENI in the germline V gene. V was shortened by 3 bases and J by 1 base, with 12 bases between the two germline ends. CDR3 in DNA: TGTGCCAGCTCACCTATGACAGCACCCCAAGAGACCCAGTACTTC. This encodes CASSPMTAPQETQYF.

V is TRBV27 and J is TRBJ1-5; possible D gene TRBD1, 5 bases. The V gene's germline CDR1 is MNHEY and CDR2 SMNVEV (reference sequence). V was clipped by 7 bases and J by 2 bases, with 12 bases between them. The CDR3 has 14 residues. CDR3 DNA: TGTGCCAGCAATAATCAGGGTGGCAATCAGCCCCAGCATTTT. It yields the protein CASNNQGGNQPQHF.

This clone appeared a single time. V and J are TRBV2 and TRBJ1-2; D remains unclear. Germline V gives CDR1 SNHLY, CDR2 FYNNEI. There are 14 residues in the CDR3. V dropped 2 bases and J dropped 5 bases, with 12 bases sitting between them. CDR3 loop: CASSERGRPYGYTF. The CDR3 nucleotides are TGTGCCAGCAGTGAAAGAGGCAGACCATATGGCTACACCTTC.

The chain employs TRBV5-4 and TRBJ1-1; D gene unclear. CDR1 is SGHNT, CDR2 YYREEE, per germline (reference sequence). The V and J ends lost 0 bases and 1 base respectively, with 4 bases between them. This CDR3 is built from 13 residues. CDR3: CASSLAPNTEAFF. Here the CDR3 DNA reads TGTGCCAGCAGCTTGGCTCCGAACACTGAAGCTTTCTTT.

CDR3: CATDGGQYEQYF. DNA for the CDR3: TGTGCCACTGACGGGGGGCAGTACGAGCAGTACTTC. The chain links TRBV7-8 to TRBJ2-7; D is possibly TRBD2 (7 bases). Germline CDR1 reads SGHVS; CDR2 reads FQNEAQ. The CDR3 runs 12 residues. The V end was cut by 10 bases, the J end by 4 bases, with 14 bases between.

The chain links TRBV15 to TRBJ2-4; 7 nucleotides align to TRBD1. The CDR3 is 14 residues long. The junction had 4 bases not matched to a gene; V was cut back by 3 bases and J by 5 bases. Per germline, CDR1 LNHNV and CDR2 YYDKDF (reference sequence). The CDR3 sequence is CATSSGQEENIQYF. In nucleotides, the CDR3 is TGTGCCACCAGCAGCGGACAGGAGGAAAACATTCAGTACTTC.

The chain joins TRBV27 to TRBJ2-2; the D is unclear. V was clipped by 3 bases and J by 2 bases, with 7 bases between them. The CDR3 covers 14 residues. Germline lookup yields CDR1 MNHEY and CDR2 SMNVEV (reference sequence). The CDR3 protein is CASSFSGNTGELFF. The CDR3, as DNA: TGTGCCAGCAGTTTCTCCGGTAACACCGGGGAGCTGTTTTTT.

The gene calls are TRBV11-2 and TRBJ2-1, with 9 nucleotides matching TRBD2. The CDR3 covers 15 residues. CDR1 and CDR2 (germline): SGHAT, FQNNGV. V dropped 4 bases and J dropped 3; count of bases not matched to a gene: 4. This CDR3 reads CASSSGLANYNEQFF. The CDR3 DNA reads TGTGCCAGCAGCTCCGGACTAGCGAACTACAATGAGCAGTTCTTC.

This sequence joins TRBV5-1 and TRBJ2-3; 7 positions agree with TRBD2. CDR1 is SGHRS, CDR2 YFSETQ, per germline. After removal of 0 bases from V and 0 bases from J, the junction contained 7 bases not matched to a gene. This CDR3 comprises 17 residues. The CDR3 nucleotides read TGCGCCAGCAGCTTGGCGGCTAGCGGAGCTAGCACAGATACGCAGTATTTT. It encodes CASSLAASGASTDTQYF.